The present T cell receptor (beta chain) was sequenced within a study of T cell responses to AZD1222 COVID-19 vaccine (dated by TCRdb to the early 2020s). At the level of the whole study: AZD1222 recipients given second doses at about 4 weeks or at about 12 weeks were pooled, since spike-specific TCR depth and breadth were not found to differ between the two schedules. TCR sequencing was performed for 230 to 250 trial participants, of whom around 200 were given two doses of AZD1222 and 26 were given two doses of MenACWY control vaccine. Enrollment into the trials was organized by age into subgroups of 18-55, 56-69 and 70-plus years, and those subgroups contained approximately 160, 26 and 62 TCR-sequenced participants, respectively.

Broader findings and caveats from the paper: Conclusions about previously exposed vaccinees are limited because only six or seven AZD1222 recipients were SARS-CoV-2 seropositive at baseline. The 56-69-year group was small, and its depth increase did not reach significance, likely because of low power. Reportedly, close to half of the unique spike-specific TCRs recognized epitopes lying outside the regions that are mutated in the B.1.351 and B.1.1.7 variants. Vaccine-associated CD4 TCRs spanned the whole spike protein, with dominant responses in regions 160-218 and 743-854. Participants were mostly white British and included more females than males, and it was suggested by the authors that clonal diversity may have been underestimated. Spike-specific TCR breadth and depth rose significantly after two AZD1222 doses compared with day 0 and with MenACWY recipients. Because no samples from the day 14 peak response were available, repertoires could be characterized only after the peak T cell response.

This clone was picked up one time. Its antigen specificity is not known. Base-call qualities are not available, and no considerably larger clone is one nucleotide away. Read against the paper, the sample's time point label means: baseline before first vaccination. The vaccinee samples were drawn from two UK trials, COV001 and COV002, one of which was a single-blind randomized controlled phase 2/3 trial testing AZD1222 (ChAdOx1 nCoV-19) in healthy adults. For TCRbeta chain sequencing, PBMC samples from trial participants were taken at day 0 and at day 28 after the second dose. The CDR3 regions of human TCRbeta chains were analyzed by immunosequencing. The study's processing was this. TCRs in the repertoires were matched against a reference library of SARS-CoV-2-specific TCRs that had been generated with the MIRA antigen-specificity platform. Breadth was defined as the fraction of unique TCRs that were SARS-CoV-2-associated. Depth was defined as the fraction of total T cells that were SARS-CoV-2-associated. Using the MIRA data, every spike-specific TCR was mapped to the spike region that the TCR reacted to and assigned to either a CD4 or a CD8 class. Log10-transformed breadth and depth values were compared by one-way ANOVA with Sidak's multiple comparisons tests. What TCRdb holds here is the immuneACCESS table cut down to in-frame rearrangements. Part of the clones is not present; checked against another copy, under half of the missing clones reflect an unresolved V gene, and the others are unexplained. V and J calls and clone size are as listed in that table; D and trimming were resolved from the DNA. The sample contains 50,000 or so clones, 88% of them found a single time. The top ten constitute over 12% of the sample.

V gives up 4 bases and J gives up 0 bases, and the segment between their germline ends measures 9 bases. The germline V gene encodes CDR1 SNHLY and CDR2 FYNNEI. The CDR3, from cysteine to phenylalanine, totals 14 residues. Just the 42-base CDR3 DNA is kept, in frame starting at base 1. The chain employs TRBV2 and TRBJ1-2; the D gene cannot be named for sure. Source: peripheral blood, taken on day 0 of AZD1222 vaccination. The TCR was taken from an adult in good health. CDR3 reads: CASSVQAANYGYTF. The base sequence is TGTGCCAGCAGTGTTCAGGCCGCTAACTATGGCTACACCTTC.